Sequencing of this TCR beta chain was carried out in a study of blood T cell repertoires in COVID-19. At the level of the study: From the United States, Italy and Spain came samples of acute and convalescent COVID-19. In each case, the material was cDNA or gDNA derived from T cells, B-cell-depleted T cells, or PBMCs.

The CDR3 has 13 amino acids. V was pared by 3 bases and J by 6 bases, with 9 bases between. Sequenced by immunoSEQ multiplex PCR; TCRdb stores in-frame clones only, minus some. Among 99,000 or so clones listed, around 81% were seen once. The sample taken for sequencing was peripheral blood. The clonotype was recovered from a man older than 75 with acute or convalescent COVID-19. J is TRBJ2-1 and V is TRBV12-3 or TRBV12-4; D possibly corresponds to TRBD2 (6 bases). The CDR3 reads CASSLWTTNEQFF. CDR3 coding DNA: TGTGCCAGCAGTTTGTGGACTACCAATGAGCAGTTCTTC.